By sample fraction, the clone carrying this T cell receptor beta chain is medium-sized (0.01 to 0.1%). Antigen unknown. The data were taken from a study of cytomegalovirus exposure and HLA in healthy donors. Overall study: Caucasian-associated ancestry cluster membership applied to 75% to 85% of approximately 400 genotyped donors. Notes on the study in general: A highly shared variant cluster was judged a likely technical artifact.

V was shortened by 6 bases and J by 1 base, with 9 bases between the two germline ends. The CDR3 extends over 13 amino acids. Germline CDR1 and CDR2: MNHNS and SASEGT. PCR involved 60 Vbeta and 13 Jbeta primers. How the authors handled the data: Later reanalysis found roughly 80 million unique TCR beta chains, some 10 million of them shared. Libraries were prepared by immunoSEQ multiplex PCR; TCRdb keeps only in-frame clonotypes and omits some of them. V and J calls and clone size follow that table, whereas D and trimming were derived from the DNA. Of 100,000 to 150,000 clones listed, around 72% were seen once; the top ten hold under 5%.

This clonotype originated in a man in his thirties or forties in good health and CMV-seronegative. This chain joins TRBV6-1 and TRBJ1-1; no firm D call. The material sequenced was PBMCs. The CDR3 loop reads CASRLTGNTEAFF. The CDR3 coding sequence is TGTGCCAGCAGATTGACTGGGAACACTGAAGCTTTCTTT.